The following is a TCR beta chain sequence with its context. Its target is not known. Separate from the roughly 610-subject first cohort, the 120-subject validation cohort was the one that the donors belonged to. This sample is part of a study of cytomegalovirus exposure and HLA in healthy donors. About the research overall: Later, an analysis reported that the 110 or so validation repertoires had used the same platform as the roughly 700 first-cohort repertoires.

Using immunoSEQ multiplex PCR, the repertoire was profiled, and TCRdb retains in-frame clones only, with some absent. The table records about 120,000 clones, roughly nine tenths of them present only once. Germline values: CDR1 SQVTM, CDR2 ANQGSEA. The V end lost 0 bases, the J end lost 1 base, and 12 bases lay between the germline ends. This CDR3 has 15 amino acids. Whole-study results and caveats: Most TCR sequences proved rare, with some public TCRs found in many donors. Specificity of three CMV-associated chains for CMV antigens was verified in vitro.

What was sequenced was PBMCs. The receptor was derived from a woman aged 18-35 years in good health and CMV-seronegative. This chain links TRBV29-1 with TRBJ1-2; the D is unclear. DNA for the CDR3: TGCAGCGTTGAAGATCACGGGAAGGGTAACTATGGCTACACCTTC. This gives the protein CSVEDHGKGNYGYTF.